This TCR beta chain was sequenced for a study of a mutant IDH1 vaccine in newly diagnosed glioma. About the study: During weeks 1, 3, 5, 7, 11, 15, 19 and 23, patients received eight vaccinations. There were roughly 60% males and approximately 38% females among treated patients, whose mean age was approximately 38 years.

Germline CDR1 SGHAT, CDR2 FQNNGV. CDR3 length: 15 residues. The ends lost 6 bases at V and 5 bases at J; junction bases unmatched: 11. Of note for this clone: Its antigen is as yet unknown.

Time point meaning: week 23, last vaccination. Each vaccine dose was 300 ug of mutant IDH1 20-mer peptide, with topical imiquimod. Profiling relied on immunoSEQ multiplex PCR, and the TCRdb table lists in-frame clones only, not all of them. This table has 52,000 or so clones, roughly three quarters appearing once. Study results and caveats: Variations in leading peripheral T cell clonotypes appeared to have no connection with pseudoprogression.

The source was PBMCs, collected from a glioma patient whose treatment included an IDH1 peptide vaccine. V and J are TRBV11-2 and TRBJ2-3; 7 bases map to TRBD2. The sequence was obtained from a woman aged 40 to 49 with glioma. Some clones in this sample may be carry-over from other donors' samples. The CDR3: CASSNQAGLLDTQYF. The CDR3 nucleotides read TGTGCCAGCAGTAATCAGGCGGGACTACTAGATACGCAGTATTTT.